Reported below is one T cell receptor beta chain. Antigen specificity is unknown. The data originate from a study of CD8 T cells in Susac syndrome. Reverse transcription of about 0.5 to 1 ug RNA used random hexamers. It was immunoSEQ multiplex PCR that amplified TCR beta CDR3 across 54 Vbeta and 13 Jbeta. In TCRdb, the immunoSEQ multiplex PCR reads were re-called with MiXCR into one record per CDR3 protein. Of 250,000 to 300,000 distinct CDR3 sequences in the sample, around 89% were seen once. Study observations and caveats: It was acknowledged in the study that the number of individuals who were included in its TCR sequencing and HLA analysis was relatively small.

TCR beta sequencing was performed on blood CD8+ and CD4+ T cells. Negative magnetic isolation gave CD8+ and CD4+ cells; FACS enriched CD8+ TEMRA. The CDR3 totals 14 residues. Trimming took 1 base from V and 4 from J, leaving 10 bases between them. The V gene's germline CDR1 is MNHEY and CDR2 SMNVEV (reference sequence). The rearrangement joins TRBV27 to TRBJ2-5; maybe TRBD1 (6 bases). Source material: CD8+ T cells from PBMCs. This clonotype was sampled from a human donor with multiple sclerosis. The CDR3 DNA reads as TGTGCCAGCAGTTTATGGGCAGGGGTAGAGACCCAGTACTTC. It yields the protein CASSLWAGVETQYF.